A selection of T cell receptor beta chains follows, all from one sample in a study of blood T cell repertoires in COVID-19. This table comes from immunoSEQ multiplex PCR, and its TCRdb copy is limited to in-frame clones, with some not included. The sample gives roughly 100,000 clones, 81% of which show up once; approximately 40% is in the top ten. Sequencing was performed on peripheral blood. These receptors were taken from an older man with acute or convalescent COVID-19. CDR3s include the opening cysteine and the closing phenylalanine or tryptophan. Each record gives: J gene, V gene, D gene, clone size, CDR3 DNA, CDR3 protein. The D gene is left open where the match is weak. Clone size appears in some rows only: once, few, many, or a class for an expanded clone.

TRBJ1-2,TRBV27,-,few,TGTGCCAGCAGCAAACAGAGCTACACCTTC,CASSKQSYTF
TRBJ1-4,TRBV5-8,TRBD1,-,TGTGCCAGCAGCTCTTCCAAGAGGACAGGGAATGAAAAACTGTTTTTT,CASSSSKRTGNEKLFF
TRBJ1-2,TRBV4-2,-,-,TGTGCCAGCAGCCAAGAGGAAACAGGAGCATATGGCTACACCTTC,CASSQEETGAYGYTF
TRBJ1-5,TRBV30,-,-,TGTGCCTGGAGTGGGCGGCCTAATCAGCCCCAGCATTTT,CAWSGRPNQPQHF
TRBJ1-1,TRBV3-1/TRBV3-2,-,-,TGTGCCAGCAGCCGTCAGGGAGGGGGCACTGAAGCTTTCTTT,CASSRQGGGTEAFF
TRBJ1-5,TRBV19,-,-,TGTGCCAGTAGTATTCTGGCTGCTCAGCCCCAGCATTTT,CASSILAAQPQHF
TRBJ2-6,TRBV5-4,TRBD2,-,TGTGCCAGCACTCCGAGACTAGCGGGTACCTCTGGGGCCAACGTCCTGACTTTC,CASTPRLAGTSGANVLTF
TRBJ2-7,TRBV6-5,-,-,TGTGCCAGCAGTTACACAGGGTACGGCTACGAGCAGTACTTC,CASSYTGYGYEQYF
TRBJ2-1,TRBV6-4,TRBD1,-,TGTGCCAGCAGCCCGACAGGGGCTTACAATGAGCAGTTCTTC,CASSPTGAYNEQFF
TRBJ2-7,TRBV6-1,TRBD1,-,TGTGCCAGCAGTGACCCGGGACAGGGCCTCTACGAGCAGTACTTC,CASSDPGQGLYEQYF
TRBJ2-7,TRBV7-6,TRBD2,-,TGTGCCAGCAGCTTAGAGGCTAGCGGGAGTATCTCCTACGAGCAGTACTTC,CASSLEASGSISYEQYF
TRBJ1-1,TRBV3-1/TRBV3-2,-,-,TGTGCCAGCAGCCCCCGACAGTTGAACACTGAAGCTTTCTTT,CASSPRQLNTEAFF
TRBJ2-7,TRBV29-1,TRBD2,-,TGCAGCGTCGGCGGACGGGGGGGCGGCTACGAGCAGTACTTC,CSVGGRGGGYEQYF
TRBJ1-6,TRBV2,TRBD1,-,TGTGCCAGCAGTCCAAGGGGGCAGGGGAATTCACCCCTCCACTTT,CASSPRGQGNSPLHF
TRBJ2-7,TRBV5-1,TRBD2,-,TGCGCCAGCAGCGTGGGACTAGCGTCGACCGAGCAGTACTTC,CASSVGLASTEQYF
TRBJ2-5,TRBV6-4,-,once,-,CRDFCASRDREGETQYF
TRBJ1-4,TRBV7-2,TRBD1,-,TGTGCCAGCAGGGGGGACAGAAATCTTAATGAAAAACTGTTTTTT,CASRGDRNLNEKLFF
TRBJ1-2,TRBV28,TRBD1,-,TGTGCCAGCAGTGCCTTCACGGACAGGCCGCCCTATGGCTACACCTTC,CASSAFTDRPPYGYTF
TRBJ2-1,TRBV5-1,-,-,TGCGCCAGCAGCTTGGGGCCAGTCTACAATGAGCAGTTCTTC,CASSLGPVYNEQFF
TRBJ2-1,TRBV7-2,-,-,TGTGCCAGCTCCCCAAGCTGGACTTTAGACAATGAGCAGTTCTTC,CASSPSWTLDNEQFF
TRBJ2-7,TRBV30,-,-,TGTGCCTGGAGGGCTGGCAGGCTTAGCTCCTACGAGCAGTACTTC,CAWRAGRLSSYEQYF
TRBJ1-1,TRBV5-4,TRBD1,-,TGTGCCAGCAGCCCAGGGGGAATTAACACTGAAGCTTTCTTT,CASSPGGINTEAFF
TRBJ1-6,TRBV18,-,many,TGTGCCAGCTCACCGAGCACCGGGATCAATTCACCCCTCCACTTT,CASSPSTGINSPLHF
TRBJ1-6,TRBV28,-,-,TGTGCCAGCAGTTTGGAACAGATTAATTCACCCCTCCACTTT,CASSLEQINSPLHF
TRBJ2-5,TRBV18,-,-,TGTGCCAGCTCAAGGACAAGTCAAGAGACCCAGTACTTC,CASSRTSQETQYF
TRBJ1-4,TRBV18,TRBD1,few,TGTGCCAGCTCACCAACTCAGGGGGAAAATGAAAAACTGTTTTTT,CASSPTQGENEKLFF
TRBJ2-7,TRBV30,TRBD1,-,TGTGCCTTAAACCGGGACAGGTCCTACGAGCAGTACTTC,CALNRDRSYEQYF
TRBJ1-6,TRBV9,-,-,TGTGCCAGCAGCGTACTGACAGAAGGATCACCCCTCCACTTT,CASSVLTEGSPLHF
TRBJ2-2,TRBV28,TRBD1,once,TGTGCCAGCAGTCAGGGACAGCTTTTAACTCCCGGGGAGCTGTTTTTT,CASSQGQLLTPGELFF
TRBJ1-3,TRBV7-2,TRBD1,-,TGTGCCAGCAGCTCGGGACAGCTTAAGGGCGACACCATATATTTT,CASSSGQLKGDTIYF
TRBJ1-5,TRBV14,-,-,TGTGCCAGCAGTCTGTCCGGGACACATAATCAGCCCCAGCATTTT,CASSLSGTHNQPQHF
TRBJ2-1,TRBV30,-,few,TGTGCCTGGAGTATATACAATGAGCAGTTCTTC,CAWSIYNEQFF
TRBJ2-6,TRBV10-3,TRBD1,-,TGTGCCATCCCGGGACAGGCTCTCTCTGGGGCCAACGTCCTGACTTTC,CAIPGQALSGANVLTF
TRBJ2-5,TRBV10-3,TRBD2,-,TGTGCCATCTCTCCAAGGTCGACGCGGGGGTCGGAGACCCAGTACTTC,CAISPRSTRGSETQYF
TRBJ2-5,TRBV15,TRBD1,-,TGTGCCACCAGCAAACAGGGGAACCCAGAAGAGACCCAGTACTTC,CATSKQGNPEETQYF
TRBJ2-5,TRBV5-1,TRBD2,-,TGCGCCAGCAGCTCGGGGGGGATCATCCAAGAGACCCAGTACTTC,CASSSGGIIQETQYF
TRBJ2-5,TRBV6-1,-,-,TGTGCCAGCAGTGAAAATCCGAGGGTGGCCCAGTACTTC,CASSENPRVAQYF
TRBJ1-2,TRBV5-1,TRBD1,-,TGCGCCAGCAGCCCGGGACAGGGCAACTATGGCTACACCTTC,CASSPGQGNYGYTF
TRBJ1-4,TRBV25-1,-,-,TGTGCCAGCAGTGAACTAGCGTCACGGGAAAAACTGTTTTTT,CASSELASREKLFF
TRBJ2-1,TRBV5-1,-,-,TGCGCCAGCAGCTTGGACGGTCAAACTTACAATGAGCAGTTCTTC,CASSLDGQTYNEQFF
TRBJ1-1,TRBV29-1,-,few,TGCAGCTCCAGCCAAGGAGCCTTGAACACTGAAGCTTTCTTT,CSSSQGALNTEAFF
TRBJ2-3,TRBV9,TRBD1,-,TGTGCCAGCAGCCCGTGGACAGGGGGAACAGATACGCAGTATTTT,CASSPWTGGTDTQYF
TRBJ2-1,TRBV5-1,TRBD2,-,TGCGCCAGCAGCGCAGGGACTAGCGGGAGCTACAATGAGCAGTTCTTC,CASSAGTSGSYNEQFF
TRBJ1-2,TRBV7-8,-,-,TGTGCCAGCAGCTTAGGTGTTCCGTCCTATGGCTACACCTTC,CASSLGVPSYGYTF
TRBJ2-5,TRBV5-1,-,once,TGCGCCAGCAGCTTATCCAGGGCGTCCGAAGAGACCCAGTACTTC,CASSLSRASEETQYF
TRBJ1-2,TRBV12-3/TRBV12-4,-,-,TGTGCCAGCAGTTTAGGACGGGACTACACCTTC,CASSLGRDYTF
TRBJ2-4,TRBV28,-,-,TGTGCCAGCAGATTGGACGGGGGTGGCGCCAAAAACATTCAGTACTTC,CASRLDGGGAKNIQYF
TRBJ1-2,TRBV6-5,-,-,TGTGCCAGCTCGGAGGGGCTATCTAACTATGGCTACACCTTC,CASSEGLSNYGYTF
TRBJ2-3,TRBV7-2,-,-,TGTGCCAGCAGCTTAGTAGGGGGCACAGATACGCAGTATTTT,CASSLVGGTDTQYF
TRBJ2-7,TRBV28,TRBD1,-,TGTGCCAGCAGCTCTCCGGACAGGACCTACGAGCAGTACTTC,CASSSPDRTYEQYF
TRBJ2-5,TRBV5-1,-,-,TGCGCCAGCAGCTTGGCAAACGGGTACCAAGAGACCCAGTACTTC,CASSLANGYQETQYF
TRBJ2-7,TRBV7-9,TRBD1,-,TGTGCCAGCAGCTTACCCCGACAGGGGGGAGACGAGCAGTACTTC,CASSLPRQGGDEQYF
TRBJ1-2,TRBV7-9,-,-,TGTGCCAGCAGCTTAGGCGGCGCATATTCTAACTATGGCTACACCTTC,CASSLGGAYSNYGYTF
TRBJ1-3,TRBV28,-,-,TGTGCCAGCAGTTTGATAGGGGCCCGCTCTGGAAACACCATATATTTT,CASSLIGARSGNTIYF